Only one count was recorded for the clone carrying this T cell receptor beta chain. TCRdb analysed the RT-PCR reads with MiXCR anew, one entry per CDR3 protein. Here the sample spans about 540,000 distinct CDR3 sequences, under 25% being singletons. The data originate from a study of response to subunit inactivated influenza vaccine. This sample also appeared in a second study, on T cells expressing NK-cell markers. From that paper: TCR beta cDNA was generated via 5'RACE template switching incorporating UMIs. In several experiments, an anti-gamma-delta TCR antibody restricted sorting to alpha-beta TCR T cells. The share of CD8+ T cells held by dominant NKG2C+ clonotypes was about 1.0-8% in several donors. In several donors, dominant clonotypes made up about 25-60.1% of CD3+CD56-NKG2C+ cells.

The material sequenced was CD4+ T cells sorted from PBMCs, taken roughly 12 days after vaccination. The source is a man aged 50 to 59 who received an inactivated influenza vaccine.

In nucleotides, the CDR3 is TGTGCTAGCGGACTCGACTATAATTCACCCCTCCACTTT. Its protein is CASGLDYNSPLHF. The chain links TRBV12-5 to TRBJ1-6; D remains ambiguous. The germline V gene encodes CDR1 LGHNT and CDR2 FRNRAP. V was shortened by 9 bases and J by 3 bases, with 9 bases between the two germline ends. This CDR3 is 13 amino acids long. The entire variable domain, with the rest obtained from reference TRBV12-5 and TRBJ1-6, is as follows: DARVTQTPRHKVTEMGQEVTMRCQPILGHNTVFWYRQTMMQGLELLAYFRNRAPLDDSGMPKDRFSAEMPDATLATLKIQPSEPRDSAVYFCASGLDYNSPLHFGNGTRLTVT.